The T cell receptor (beta chain) described here comes from a study of blood T cell repertoires in COVID-19. Study overall: The samples span acute and convalescent COVID-19 from the United States, Italy and Spain.

Cohorts were assigned according to the clinical history that participants reported. Germline V gene data show CDR1 as MNHEY and CDR2 as SMNVEV (reference sequence). The CDR3 is made up of 15 amino acids. With V trimmed by 6 bases and J by 4 bases, 11 bases remained unmatched. Using immunoSEQ multiplex PCR, the repertoire was profiled, and TCRdb retains in-frame clones only, with some absent. The table records 260,000 or so clones, 83% of them present only once. V usage is TRBV27 and J usage is TRBJ1-2; 7 nucleotides line up with TRBD1. This clonotype was sampled from a woman between 35 and 50 years old who had been exposed to COVID-19. The sample was PBMCs or T cells enriched from blood (not recorded which). The CDR3 loop is CASSFRSGQLYGYTF. The CDR3 coding sequence is TGTGCCAGCAGCTTCAGGTCGGGACAGCTCTATGGCTACACCTTC.